The next 24 T cell receptor beta chains were all read from a single sample in a study of response to subunit inactivated influenza vaccine. TCRdb re-called the RT-PCR reads through MiXCR, storing one row per CDR3 protein. This table has hundreds of thousands of distinct CDR3 sequences, around 22% appearing once. Here the sequenced sample was PBMCs from blood, taken approximately 20 months after vaccination. The origin of the receptors is a man in his fifties or sixties who received an inactivated influenza vaccine.

This clonotype was seen a few times. CDR3 sequence reads: CASSSYETQYF. CDR3 DNA sequence: TGTGCCAGCAGTTCATACGAGACCCAGTACTTC. V and J are TRBV28 and TRBJ2-5; D remains unclear. Germline CDR1 reads MDHEN; CDR2 reads SYDVKM. The ends were cut back, 4 bases at V and 5 bases at J, with 5 bases in the middle. The CDR3 is made up of 11 amino acids.

The chain joins TRBV20-1 to TRBJ2-5; 9 nucleotides agree with TRBD2. CDR1 is DFQATT and CDR2 is SNEGSKA in the germline V gene (reference sequence). This CDR3 has 14 residues. J lost 1 base, V lost 5 bases, and 5 bases had no gene match. CDR3 residues: CSAPPREGQETQYF. CDR3 nucleotides: TGCAGTGCTCCGCCGCGGGAGGGCCAAGAGACCCAGTACTTC.

The chain carries TRBV5-1 and TRBJ2-3; the D is unclear. Trimming cost V 4 bases and J 2 bases, with 8 bases left between them. The CDR3 contains 13 residues. Germline CDR1 SGHRS, CDR2 YFSETQ. The CDR3 DNA reads TGCGCCAGCAGCCGGGCCCCCACAGATACGCAGTATTTT. The encoded protein is CASSRAPTDTQYF.

The chain joins TRBV6-2 or TRBV6-3 to TRBJ2-1; perhaps TRBD1 as D (5 bases). The V gene's germline CDR1 is MNHEY and CDR2 SVGEGT. The CDR3 extends over 11 amino acids. Trimming stripped 10 bases from V and 9 bases from J, with 13 bases between. This CDR3 reads CATYQGSEQFF. CDR3 nucleotide sequence: TGTGCCACCTACCAGGGCAGTGAGCAGTTCTTC.

The sample holds a few counts of this clonotype. The chain couples TRBV28 to TRBJ1-4; 8 bases are a match to TRBD1. Per germline, CDR1 MDHEN and CDR2 SYDVKM. The CDR3 is 14 residues long. Trimming removed 6 bases from V and 8 bases from J; junction bases left unmatched: 8. CDR3 region: CASSTYRGDEKLFF. The DNA for the CDR3 is TGTGCCAGCAGCACCTACAGGGGGGACGAAAAACTGTTTTTT.

The V call is TRBV7-2, the J call TRBJ2-3, with D unresolved. The CDR3 has 17 residues. Per the germline V gene, CDR1 is SGHTA and CDR2 is FQGNSA. V lost 1 base and J 6 bases, leaving 20 bases between the germline ends. The CDR3 bases are TGTGCCAGCAGCTTAGTTAAGGTGGCATGGACGTCGGATACGCAGTATTTT. This sequence encodes CASSLVKVAWTSDTQYF. Full variable domain (remainder filled in from reference TRBV7-2 and TRBJ2-3): GAGVSQSPSNKVTEKGKDVELRCDPISGHTALYWYRQSLGQGLEFLIYFQGNSAPDKSGLPSDRFSAERTGGSVSTLTIQRTQQEDSAVYLCASSLVKVAWTSDTQYFGPGTRLTVL.

The V call is TRBV4-3, the J call TRBJ2-3; 7 bases are shared with TRBD2. The V and J ends lost 4 bases and 5 bases, in that order; junction bases with no gene match: 12. This CDR3 region has 16 residues. CDR1 is LGHNA and CDR2 is YSLEER in the germline V gene. The CDR3 sequence: CASSPGGGRFLDTQYF. In DNA form, the CDR3 reads TGCGCCAGCAGCCCCGGGGGAGGGAGGTTTTTAGATACGCAGTATTTT.

This clonotype was seen more than once but under ten times. This rearrangement joins TRBV4-3 to TRBJ2-7; D may correspond to TRBD1 or TRBD2 (7 bases each). Trimming removed 0 bases from V and 5 bases from J, with 11 bases in between. The CDR3 length is 14 residues. The V gene's germline CDR1 is LGHNA and CDR2 YSLEER. CDR3 nucleotide sequence: TGCGCCAGCAGCCAAGACAGGGGGAGGGACGAGCAGTACTTC. Its translation: CASSQDRGRDEQYF.

The chain combines TRBV21-1 with TRBJ1-5; the table assigns TRBD1, which was not confirmed against the DNA. TRBV21-1 is noted as a pseudogene. This CDR3 region has 15 residues. This chain's CDR3 is CASSKRGGGEGTQHF. The CDR3 nucleotides are TGTGCCAGCAGCAAGAGGGGTGGGGGAGAGGGTACCCAGCATTTT.

In its sample, this clonotype was seen a few times. This chain uses TRBV7-2 with TRBJ1-5, with D maybe TRBD1 (6 bases). Germline CDR1 is SGHTA and CDR2 is FQGNSA. The CDR3 covers 15 residues. V was shortened by 5 bases and J by 5 bases, with 16 bases between the two germline ends. CDR3 sequence reads: CASSPKTGFDQPQHF. CDR3 bases: TGTGCCAGCAGCCCGAAAACAGGGTTTGATCAGCCCCAGCATTTT.

The V call is TRBV7-9, the J call TRBJ2-7, with 11 bases identical to TRBD1. Germline V gives CDR1 SEHNR, CDR2 FQNEAQ (reference sequence). Trimming took 3 bases from V and 6 from J; bases not matched to a gene: 4. The CDR3 totals 14 residues. The CDR3 spells CASSFSGTGGEQYF. CDR3 DNA: TGTGCCAGCAGCTTCTCCGGGACAGGGGGCGAGCAGTACTTC. Full variable domain (outside the CDR3, taken from reference TRBV7-9 and TRBJ2-7): DTGVSQNPRHKITKRGQNVTFRCDPISEHNRLYWYRQTLGQGPEFLTYFQNEAQLEKSRLLSDRFSAERPKGSFSTLEIQRTEQGDSAMYLCASSFSGTGGEQYFGPGTRLTVT.

This clonotype was seen at least ten times. The chain employs TRBV20-1 and TRBJ1-5, with TRBD1 identical over 9 bases. CDR1 and CDR2 from the germline V gene are DFQATT and SNEGSKA (reference sequence). Trimming removed 1 base from V and 6 bases from J; junction bases left unmatched: 19. The CDR3 covers 19 residues. CDR3: CSARGRTGERLIFLQPQHF. In DNA, the CDR3 is TGCAGTGCTAGAGGACGGACAGGGGAAAGGTTAATCTTTCTTCAGCCCCAGCATTTT.

The sample holds many counts of this clonotype. The chain is built from TRBV5-1 and TRBJ1-6; D gene uncertain. Germline V gives CDR1 SGHRS, CDR2 YFSETQ. With 0 bases removed from V and 1 base from J, the gap between germline ends came to 8 bases. This CDR3 has 16 residues. In DNA, the CDR3 is TGCGCCAGCAGCTTGGATCTGGTTTCCTATAATTCACCCCTCCACTTT. Encoded protein: CASSLDLVSYNSPLHF.

This clonotype came up many times. The V gene is TRBV28, the J gene TRBJ1-5, with D unresolved. V was pared by 5 bases and J by 3 bases, with 11 bases between. Germline V gene sequence: CDR1 MDHEN, CDR2 SYDVKM. This CDR3 contains 14 residues. The CDR3 nucleotides read TGTGCCAGCAGTGGCCCCCGAAACAATCAGCCCCAGCATTTT. Protein product: CASSGPRNNQPQHF.

This chain uses TRBV20-1 with TRBJ1-4, with D perhaps TRBD1 (5 bases). V was pared by 7 bases and J by 10 bases, with 10 bases between. CDR1 DFQATT and CDR2 SNEGSKA come from the germline V gene (reference sequence). This CDR3 region has 10 residues. DNA of the CDR3: TGCAGTGGGGGGAGCGGAAAACTGTTTTTT. Protein: CSGGSGKLFF.

This clonotype was observed a single time. The genes are TRBV12-3 or TRBV12-4 and TRBJ2-1; TRBD2 matches 10 bases. The CDR3 is made up of 15 amino acids. With 6 bases clipped from V and 6 bases from J, the junction kept 8 bases outside the gene matches. The CDR3 spells CASSPFGLAVNEQFF. CDR3 DNA: TGTGCCAGCAGCCCCTTCGGACTAGCGGTCAATGAGCAGTTCTTC.

This chain connects TRBV27 to TRBJ2-2; tentative D call: TRBD2 (6 bases). The CDR3 has 15 residues. The V end lost 5 bases, the J end lost 5 bases, and 15 bases lay between the germline ends. The germline CDR1 and CDR2 sequences are MNHEY and SMNVEV (reference sequence). CDR3 nucleotide sequence: TGTGCCAGCAGTCGGTTCTTCGGGGGAACCGGGGAGCTGTTTTTT. Encoded protein: CASSRFFGGTGELFF.

J is TRBJ1-1 and V is TRBV29-1; 7 bases fit TRBD1. The junction had 9 bases not matched to a gene; V was cut back by 7 bases and J by 1 base. The germline CDR1 and CDR2 sequences are SQVTM and ANQGSEA. The CDR3 has 14 residues. DNA of the CDR3: TGCAGCGCTACAGCAGGGGGTCCGAACACTGAAGCTTTCTTT. As protein: CSATAGGPNTEAFF.

At least ten counts were recorded for this clonotype. The J gene is TRBJ1-1, the V gene TRBV7-8, with 8 bases that match TRBD1. V was clipped by 2 bases and J by 7 bases; unmatched bases: 15. The CDR3 runs 17 residues. Germline lookup yields CDR1 SGHVS and CDR2 FQNEAQ. The CDR3 DNA is TGTGCCAGCAGCTTATTGCCGCATACAACAGGGGGGGGTGAAGCTTTCTTT. This encodes CASSLLPHTTGGGEAFF.

V usage is TRBV3-1 and J usage is TRBJ1-1; TRBD1 matches at 7 bases. The length of the CDR3 is 16 residues. Unmatched junction bases numbered 11, after V lost 2 bases and J lost 5 bases. CDR1 is LGHDT and CDR2 is YNNKEL in the germline V gene (reference sequence). The CDR3 reads CASSQFRTGRKTEAFF. DNA for the CDR3: TGTGCCAGCAGCCAATTTCGGACAGGTCGAAAAACTGAAGCTTTCTTT.

The gene calls are TRBV3-1 and TRBJ1-4; possible D gene TRBD1, 5 bases. The CDR3 covers 14 residues. From germline, CDR1 is LGHDT and CDR2 YNNKEL (reference sequence). The germline V and J ends were trimmed by 4 bases and 5 bases, with 11 bases remaining between them. Here the CDR3 DNA reads TGTGCCAGCAGCCTAAAGGGACGGAATGAAAAACTGTTTTTT. It encodes CASSLKGRNEKLFF.

The J gene is TRBJ2-1, the V gene TRBV27, with TRBD1 matching 7 bases. V gave up 3 bases and J gave up 4 bases; unmatched junction bases: 6. CDR1 is MNHEY, CDR2 SMNVEV, per germline (reference sequence). CDR3 length: 15 residues. CDR3 sequence (DNA): TGTGCCAGCAGTTTCCAGGGGGTGGGATACAATGAGCAGTTCTTC. Translation gives CASSFQGVGYNEQFF.

This clonotype was found a few times. The rearrangement uses TRBV12-3 or TRBV12-4 and TRBJ1-5; no definite D call. Trimming removed 5 bases at V and 4 bases at J, with 6 bases between. The CDR3 is made up of 12 amino acids. The CDR3 spells CASSRKNQPQHF. The DNA for the CDR3 is TGTGCCAGCAGTCGTAAGAATCAGCCCCAGCATTTT.

The chain employs TRBV4-3 and TRBJ2-3; 11 bases map to TRBD2. V trimming: 0 bases; J trimming: 4 bases; junction bases outside the gene matches: 6. Germline values: CDR1 LGHNA, CDR2 YSLEER. The CDR3 loop spans 17 amino acids. CDR3 DNA sequence: TGCGCCAGCAGCCAAGAGGCACTAGCGGGGGCGGCAGATACGCAGTATTTT. Protein sequence: CASSQEALAGAADTQYF.